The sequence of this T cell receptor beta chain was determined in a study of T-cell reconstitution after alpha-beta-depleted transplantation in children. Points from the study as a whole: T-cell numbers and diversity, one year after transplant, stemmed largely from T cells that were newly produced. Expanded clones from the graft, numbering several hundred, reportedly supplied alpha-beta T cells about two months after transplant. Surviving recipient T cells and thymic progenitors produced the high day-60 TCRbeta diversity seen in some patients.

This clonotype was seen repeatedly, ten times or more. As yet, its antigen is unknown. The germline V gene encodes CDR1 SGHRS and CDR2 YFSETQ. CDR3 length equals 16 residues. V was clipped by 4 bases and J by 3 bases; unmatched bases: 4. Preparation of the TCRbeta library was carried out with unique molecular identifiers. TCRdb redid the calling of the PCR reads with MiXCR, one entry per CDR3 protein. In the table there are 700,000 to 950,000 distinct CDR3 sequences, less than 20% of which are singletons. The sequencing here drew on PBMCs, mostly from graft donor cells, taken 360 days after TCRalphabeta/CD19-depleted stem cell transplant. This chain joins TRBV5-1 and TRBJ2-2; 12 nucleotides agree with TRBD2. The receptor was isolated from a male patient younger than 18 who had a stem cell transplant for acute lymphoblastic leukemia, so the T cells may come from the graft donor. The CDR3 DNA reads TGCGCCAGCAGCCCCGGACTAGCGGGATACACCGGGGAGCTGTTTTTT. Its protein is CASSPGLAGYTGELFF.